The present T cell receptor (beta chain) was sequenced within a study of blood T cell repertoires in COVID-19. Study-wide background: Some COVID-19 samples were acute and others convalescent; all came from the United States, Italy and Spain. T cells, B-cell-depleted T cells, or PBMCs provided the cDNA or gDNA that served as material.

In the original analysis: Researchers report that nucleated cell counts were estimated from reference gene primer amplification. Assay: immunoSEQ multiplex PCR; the TCRdb copy retains only in-frame clones and omits some. V and J calls plus clone size are reproduced from that table; the DNA served to infer D and trimming. This sample has about 190,000 clones, with 65% to 80% found just once. Germline V gives CDR1 SGHRS, CDR2 YFSETQ. J was trimmed by 4 bases and V by 4 bases; bases with no gene match: 9. There are 15 residues in the CDR3. Source material: peripheral blood. This sequence originates from a man aged 50 or older who had recovered from COVID-19. The chain recombines TRBV5-1 with TRBJ2-5; TRBD2 matches 8 bases. The CDR3 DNA is TGCGCCAGCAGCCCCTCCGGGGGGGGTCTAGAGACCCAGTACTTC. This gives the protein CASSPSGGGLETQYF.